These T cell receptor beta chains were read from a single sample in a study of OX40 agonist ivuxolimab in advanced cancers. TCRdb's copy holds only in-frame clones and misses some; the assay was immunoSEQ multiplex PCR. The sample has approximately 14,000 clones, more than 65% seen once. Sequences were derived from CD4+ or CD8+ T cells sorted from blood, sampled in a trial of the OX40 agonist ivuxolimab. The receptors shown here come from an adult with an advanced solid tumor such as melanoma, head and neck, liver or kidney cancer. Each CDR3 is given with its conserved first and last residue. The D gene is left open where the match is weak. A clone size is listed for some rows: how often the clone was seen (once, few, many), or a class if it is expanded.

j_call clone_size d_call v_call cdr3_aa cdr3_nt
TRBJ2-7 - - TRBV5-4 CASSSKVQAGREYEQYF TGTGCCAGCAGCTCAAAAGTCCAGGCAGGGAGAGAGTACGAGCAGTACTTC
TRBJ2-1 - TRBD2 TRBV4-1 CASSQPTSGTYNEQFF TGCGCCAGCAGCCAACCGACTAGCGGGACCTACAATGAGCAGTTCTTC
TRBJ1-1 - - TRBV6-1 CASSAGRNTEAFF TGTGCCAGCAGTGCCGGCAGGAACACTGAAGCTTTCTTT
TRBJ2-7 - TRBD2 TRBV6-1 CASSGGGYEQYF TGTGCCAGCAGTGGGGGGGGGTACGAGCAGTACTTC
TRBJ2-1 - TRBD2 TRBV27 CASSSTSGAYNEQFF TGTGCCAGCAGTTCGACTAGCGGGGCCTACAATGAGCAATTCTTC
TRBJ2-7 - TRBD1 TRBV10-1 CASSPGTGVEQYF TGCGCCAGCAGTCCCGGGACAGGGGTCGAGCAGTACTTC
TRBJ2-2 - - TRBV4-1 CASSQVRLEDTGELFF TGCGCCAGCAGCCAAGTAAGACTAGAGGACACCGGGGAGCTGTTTTTT
TRBJ2-4 few - TRBV27 CASSFGDGGDIQYF TGTGCCAGCAGTTTTGGGGACGGTGGGGACATTCAGTACTTC
TRBJ2-1 - - TRBV6-5 CASIASGSYNEQFF TGTGCCAGCATTGCGAGCGGGTCGTACAATGAGCAGTTCTTC
TRBJ2-3 medium-sized TRBD2 TRBV2 CASSGTSGSTDTQYF TGTGCCAGCAGTGGGACTAGCGGGAGCACAGATACGCAGTATTTT
TRBJ2-5 few TRBD1 TRBV7-2 CASSSTGDKETQYF TGTGCCAGCAGCTCGACAGGGGATAAAGAGACCCAGTACTTC
TRBJ2-7 - - TRBV15 CATGATGSSDEQYF TGTGCCACGGGGGCCACGGGTTCCTCCGACGAGCAGTACTTC
TRBJ1-3 - - TRBV19 CASRGSAGNTIYF TGTGCCAGTAGGGGCAGTGCTGGAAACACCATATATTTT
TRBJ2-7 - TRBD1 TRBV5-6 CASSPGTGGEQYF TGTGCCAGCAGCCCCGGGACAGGGGGCGAGCAGTACTTC
TRBJ2-1 - - TRBV9 CASSVATLGGEQFF TGTGCCAGCAGCGTAGCTACTTTGGGGGGAGAGCAGTTCTTC
TRBJ2-5 few - TRBV18 CASSIRQEETQYF TGTGCCAGCTCAATAAGACAGGAAGAGACCCAGTACTTC
TRBJ2-1 - TRBD2 TRBV11-2 CASSSPSGGRKANEQFF TGTGCCAGCAGCTCCCCAAGCGGGGGACGAAAGGCTAATGAGCAGTTCTTC
TRBJ1-2 - - TRBV28 CASSGGGAATSYGYTF TGTGCCAGCAGTGGAGGGGGGGCCGCAACCTCCTATGGCTACACCTTC
TRBJ2-1 - TRBD2 TRBV11-2 CASSLFSGRAYNEQFF TGTGCCAGCAGCTTATTCAGCGGGAGGGCCTACAATGAGCAGTTCTTC
TRBJ2-3 - TRBD2 TRBV27 CASSPGLAGEGGVPDTQYF TGTGCCAGCAGTCCGGGACTAGCGGGAGAGGGAGGGGTGCCAGATACGCAGTATTTT
TRBJ2-2 - TRBD2 TRBV9 CASSVPTSGNRATGELFF TGTGCCAGCAGCGTACCGACTAGCGGGAACCGAGCCACCGGGGAGCTGTTTTTT
TRBJ1-2 - - TRBV5-1 CASSLATGGYTF TGCGCCAGCAGCTTGGCTACGGGTGGCTACACCTTC
TRBJ2-7 few - TRBV27 CASSLSPLASEQYF TGTGCCAGCAGTTTATCCCCCCTAGCGTCAGAGCAGTACTTC
TRBJ2-5 few TRBD2 TRBV5-1 CASSVAGALPYF TGCGCCAGCAGCGTCGCGGGAGCCCTCCCATACTTC
TRBJ2-1 - - TRBV4-2 CASSQETGNYNEQFF TGTGCCAGCAGCCAAGAGACGGGCAATTACAATGAGCAGTTCTTC
TRBJ1-4 - - TRBV4-1 CASSQETRVGEKLFF TGCGCCAGCAGCCAAGAGACCCGGGTTGGGGAAAAACTGTTTTTT
TRBJ2-7 - - TRBV4-1 CASSQDGYEQYF TGCGCCAGCAGCCAAGACGGATACGAGCAGTACTTC
TRBJ2-7 - - TRBV7-6 CASSLAGAEQYF TGTGCCAGCAGCTTAGCAGGGGCCGAGCAGTACTTC
TRBJ1-1 - TRBD1 TRBV12-5 CASGWDSMNTEAFF TGTGCTAGTGGCTGGGACAGTATGAACACTGAAGCTTTCTTT
TRBJ2-1 - - TRBV5-1 CASSLGDRRQGEQFF TGCGCCAGCAGCTTGGGTGACCGTCGCCAGGGAGAGCAGTTCTTC
TRBJ2-5 - TRBD2 TRBV28 CASSSGTSRGETQYF TGTGCCAGCAGTTCCGGGACTAGTCGAGGGGAGACCCAGTACTTC
TRBJ1-1 few - TRBV10-1 CASSEAGALGTEAFF TGCGCCAGCAGTGAAGCAGGGGCCCTCGGCACTGAAGCTTTCTTT
TRBJ1-5 - - TRBV7-9 CASSSSVNNQPQHF TGTGCCAGCAGCTCCAGTGTTAACAATCAGCCCCAGCATTTT
TRBJ2-1 - TRBD2 TRBV7-3 CASSSKTSGRAAEQFF TGTGCCAGCAGCTCGAAGACTAGCGGGAGGGCCGCTGAGCAGTTCTTC
TRBJ2-1 - - TRBV9 CASSLRDLPIPVYNEQFF TGTGCCAGCAGCCTTCGGGACTTGCCAATCCCCGTCTACAATGAGCAGTTCTTC
TRBJ2-1 few TRBD2 TRBV6-1 CASSEYGGGGDNEQFF TGTGCCAGCAGTGAATATGGCGGCGGGGGGGACAATGAGCAGTTCTTC
TRBJ2-7 - - TRBV13 CASSLVLGEQYF TGTGCCAGCAGCTTAGTCCTCGGAGAGCAGTACTTC
TRBJ1-5 once - TRBV7-3 CASSVRRDTFNQPQHF TGTGCCAGCAGCGTGAGACGGGACACCTTCAATCAGCCCCAGCATTTT
TRBJ1-5 - - TRBV28 CASSPQGLRGRAQHF TGTGCCAGCAGTCCCCAGGGACTGCGCGGTAGAGCCCAGCATTTT
TRBJ1-1 - - TRBV27 CASSLTRLTEAFF TGTGCCAGCAGTCTGACTAGATTAACTGAAGCTTTCTTT
TRBJ2-1 - TRBD2 TRBV6-5 CASSYSALAGIYEQFF TGTGCCAGCAGTTACTCGGCCCTAGCGGGTATCTATGAGCAGTTCTTC
TRBJ2-3 - - TRBV6-5 CATTEGKDTQYF TGTGCCACCACGGAGGGGAAAGATACGCAGTATTTT
TRBJ2-2 few - TRBV9 CASSGPPNTGELFF TGTGCCAGCAGCGGACCCCCGAACACCGGGGAGCTGTTTTTT
TRBJ2-7 - - TRBV10-3 CAISGVNPPVPPYEQYF TGTGCCATCAGTGGAGTGAACCCCCCAGTGCCACCCTACGAGCAGTACTTC
TRBJ2-2 - TRBD2 TRBV7-6 CASSLGVTSGTGELFF TGTGCCAGCAGCTTAGGGGTGACTAGCGGCACCGGGGAGCTGTTTTTT
TRBJ1-1 - TRBD1 TRBV11-2 CASSYSGTGLNTEAFF TGTGCCAGCAGCTATTCCGGGACAGGGCTGAACACTGAAGCTTTCTTT
TRBJ1-1 - TRBD1 TRBV4-1 CASSQSQGARTEAFF TGCGCCAGCAGCCAATCACAGGGGGCGAGGACTGAAGCTTTCTTT
TRBJ2-1 - TRBD2 TRBV6-1 CASSEHRGRVGPNVRFF TGTGCCAGCAGTGAACATCGAGGGAGGGTTGGTCCGAATGTTCGGTTCTTC
TRBJ2-1 medium-sized - TRBV2 CASSLSGTGYNEQFF TGTGCCAGCAGTCTAAGCGGGACAGGCTACAATGAGCAGTTCTTC
TRBJ2-1 - - TRBV27 CASSSRQIGYEQFF TGTGCCAGCAGTTCCAGACAAATAGGCTATGAGCAGTTCTTC
TRBJ2-7 - - TRBV18 CASSPAAEAREYF TGTGCCAGCTCACCAGCCGCGGAAGCGCGGGAGTACTTC
TRBJ2-2 - - TRBV9 CASSDDSTGELFF TGTGCCAGCAGCGACGACTCCACCGGGGAGCTGTTTTTT
TRBJ1-1 - - TRBV19 CASETVGGNTEAFF TGTGCCAGTGAGACAGTCGGGGGGAACACTGAAGCTTTCTTT